These 30 T cell receptor beta chains originate from one sample sequenced in a study of cytomegalovirus exposure and HLA in healthy donors. The study ran its PCR with 60 Vbeta and 13 Jbeta primers. The table came from immunoSEQ multiplex PCR; TCRdb's copy has only in-frame clones and leaves some out. This table has under 150,000 clones, 84% appearing once. The sequenced sample consisted of PBMCs. The receptors were gathered from a man in his fifties in good health and CMV-seronegative.

The chain recombines TRBV9 with TRBJ2-1; 8 nucleotides agree with TRBD1. CDR1 is SGDLS, CDR2 YYNGEE, per germline. With V trimmed by 4 bases and J by 7 bases, 10 bases remained unmatched. This CDR3 spans 15 amino acids. CDR3 sequence: CASSPPGTGANEQFF. DNA of the CDR3: TGTGCCAGCAGCCCTCCCGGGACAGGCGCGAATGAGCAGTTCTTC.

The chain couples TRBV4-2 to TRBJ2-5, with 9 bases identical to TRBD2. The CDR3 spans 14 residues. V lost 7 bases, J lost 1 base, and 4 bases stayed unmatched. Germline CDR1 and CDR2: LGHNA and YNFKEQ. CDR3 loop: CASTPAGGQETQYF. As DNA, the CDR3 is TGTGCCAGCACACCAGCGGGGGGCCAAGAGACCCAGTACTTC.

The chain uses TRBV19 and TRBJ1-6; D is perhaps TRBD1 (6 bases). The CDR3 runs 16 residues. Germline V gene lookup returns CDR1 LNHDA and CDR2 SQIVND (reference sequence). Trimming removed 0 bases from V and 7 bases from J, with 13 bases in between. The CDR3 loop reads CASSIDLDRRNSPLHF. In nucleotides, the CDR3 is TGTGCCAGTAGTATAGATCTCGACAGGCGGAATTCACCCCTCCACTTT.

There are a few counts of this clone. The CDR3 DNA reads TGTGCCAGCAGCTTTGGGGGGGCCAGTCAGCCCCAGCATTTT. This sequence encodes CASSFGGASQPQHF. The V call is TRBV5-6, the J call TRBJ1-5; maybe TRBD1 (6 bases). Trimming cost V 2 bases and J 6 bases, with 12 bases left between them. The CDR3 is 14 amino acids. Per germline, CDR1 SGHDT and CDR2 YYEEEE. The full variable domain, completed using reference TRBV5-6 and TRBJ1-5, is DAGVTQSPTHLIKTRGQQVTLRCSPKSGHDTVSWYQQALGQGPQFIFQYYEEEERQRGNFPDRFSGHQFPNYSSELNVNALLLGDSALYLCASSFGGASQPQHFGDGTRLSIL.

V is TRBV5-4 and J is TRBJ1-4, with TRBD1 as a possible D gene (5 bases). V lost 4 bases and J lost 8, with 9 bases in between. The V gene's germline CDR1 is SGHNT and CDR2 YYREEE (reference sequence). The CDR3 length is 12 residues. The CDR3, as DNA: TGTGCCAGCAGCACCCGGGGGGAAAAACTGTTTTTT. This gives the protein CASSTRGEKLFF.

The CDR3 DNA reads TGCGCCAGCAGCTCCCTAGCGGGGGGCTTGGCCTACGAGCAGTACTTC. This encodes CASSSLAGGLAYEQYF. The chain recombines TRBV5-1 with TRBJ2-7; 11 bases align to TRBD2. Unmatched junction bases numbered 7, after V lost 3 bases and J lost 2 bases. The CDR3 extends over 16 amino acids. Germline CDR1 is SGHRS and CDR2 is YFSETQ.

The chain is built from TRBV5-1 and TRBJ1-3; 8 nucleotides line up with TRBD1. The germline CDR1 and CDR2 sequences are SGHRS and YFSETQ. This CDR3 has 15 residues. V shed 2 bases, J shed 0 bases, and the junction held 1 base outside the gene matches. The CDR3 sequence is CASSLQGDSGNTIYF. The CDR3 bases are TGCGCCAGCAGCTTACAGGGGGACTCTGGAAACACCATATATTTT.

V gene TRBV11-2 combines with J gene TRBJ2-7; unclear D gene. Per the germline V gene, CDR1 is SGHAT and CDR2 is FQNNGV. The length of the CDR3 is 15 residues. The V gene lost 6 bases and the J gene lost 0 bases, with 15 bases spanning the gap. The CDR3 here is CASSRLRLASYEQYF. CDR3 DNA sequence: TGTGCCAGCAGTCGACTCAGACTGGCCTCCTACGAGCAGTACTTC.

This clone has a single count. The V call is TRBV30, the J call TRBJ1-5; TRBD1 agrees at 7 bases. From germline, CDR1 is GTSNPN and CDR2 SVGIG (reference sequence). The CDR3 consists of 13 residues. Unmatched junction bases numbered 5, after V lost 2 bases and J lost 7 bases. The CDR3 DNA reads as TGTGCCTGGAGTATGACAGGGATACAGCCCCAGCATTTT. It yields the protein CAWSMTGIQPQHF.

The V and J genes are TRBV7-6 and TRBJ2-7, with 11 bases fitting TRBD2. With V trimmed by 5 bases and J by 1 base, 4 bases remained unmatched. CDR3 length: 15 amino acids. Germline CDR1 is SGHVS and CDR2 is FNYEAQ. The CDR3 bases are TGTGCCAGCAGCCCTACTAGCGGGGGATCCTACGAGCAGTACTTC. This encodes CASSPTSGGSYEQYF.

V is TRBV9 and J is TRBJ2-3; possibly TRBD2 for D (6 bases). V lost 3 bases to trimming and J lost 0 bases, with 14 bases between them. Germline V gives CDR1 SGDLS, CDR2 YYNGEE. This CDR3 has 16 amino acids. CDR3 sequence reads: CASSAGGNPSTDTQYF. For the CDR3, the DNA is TGTGCCAGCAGCGCTGGGGGGAATCCTAGCACAGATACGCAGTATTTT.

This sequence joins TRBV7-2 and TRBJ1-1, with 9 bases identical to TRBD1. With 6 bases clipped from V and 3 bases from J, the junction kept 20 bases outside the gene matches. The germline V gene has CDR1 SGHTA and CDR2 FQGNSA. The length of the CDR3 is 19 residues. The CDR3 loop is CASRPLDRGVFRWDTEAFF. CDR3 bases: TGTGCCAGCAGGCCACTGGACAGGGGAGTTTTCCGCTGGGACACTGAAGCTTTCTTT.

CDR3 loop: CASSSRGLAGLGEQFF. In DNA form, the CDR3 reads TGTGCCAGCAGCTCGAGAGGACTAGCGGGGCTCGGTGAGCAGTTCTTC. The rearrangement joins TRBV9 to TRBJ2-1, with TRBD2 identical over 12 bases. This CDR3 has 16 amino acids. Germline V lookup: CDR1 SGDLS, CDR2 YYNGEE. After removal of 4 bases from V and 9 bases from J, the junction contained 11 bases not matched to a gene.

The chain is built from TRBV15 and TRBJ2-1; possible D gene TRBD2, 5 bases. This CDR3 has 14 residues. Germline CDR1 reads LNHNV; CDR2 reads YYDKDF (reference sequence). V lost 5 bases, J lost 5 bases, and 13 bases lay in between. Here the CDR3 reads CATSWAGLHNEQFF. In DNA form, the CDR3 reads TGTGCCACCAGCTGGGCTGGACTCCACAATGAGCAGTTCTTC.

The CDR3 loop is CASSLAPGQLASNQPQHF. Written as DNA, the CDR3 is TGTGCCAGCAGCCTCGCCCCGGGACAGTTAGCTTCCAATCAGCCCCAGCATTTT. The chain joins TRBV7-9 to TRBJ1-5, with 7 bases matching TRBD1. Germline V gene sequence: CDR1 SEHNR, CDR2 FQNEAQ (reference sequence). The CDR3 is 18 residues long. The trim removed 5 bases at V and 3 bases at J, leaving 16 bases unmatched.

The chain's CDR3 is CASSPGGSGELFF. Here the CDR3 DNA reads TGTGCCAGCAGCCCAGGGGGGTCCGGGGAGCTGTTTTTT. V gene TRBV5-4 combines with J gene TRBJ2-2; possible D gene TRBD1, 7 bases. V lost 4 bases to trimming and J lost 6 bases, with 10 bases between them. The germline gives CDR1 SGHNT, CDR2 YYREEE (reference sequence). This CDR3 is 13 amino acids long.

This clone was counted only a few times. The chain carries TRBV4-2 and TRBJ2-5, with D possibly being TRBD2 (7 bases). The CDR3 has 15 amino acids. Per germline, CDR1 LGHNA and CDR2 YNFKEQ. V lost 0 bases and J 5 bases, leaving 13 bases between the germline ends. The CDR3 loop is CASSQESGGAETQYF. CDR3 DNA sequence: TGTGCCAGCAGCCAAGAGAGTGGGGGGGCTGAGACCCAGTACTTC.

This chain uses TRBV5-5 with TRBJ2-7; D might be TRBD2 (6 bases). There are 14 residues in the CDR3. CDR1 SGHKS and CDR2 YYEKEE come from the germline V gene (reference sequence). Trimming pared 2 bases from V and 0 bases from J, leaving 9 bases between. CDR3 in amino acids: CASSFSGSSYEQYF. As DNA, the CDR3 is TGTGCCAGCAGCTTTTCCGGGAGCTCCTACGAGCAGTACTTC.

The chain combines TRBV19 with TRBJ2-5; TRBD2 matches at 10 bases. With V trimmed by 3 bases and J by 2 bases, 3 bases remained unmatched. This CDR3 spans 15 amino acids. Germline assignment: CDR1 LNHDA and CDR2 SQIVND (reference sequence). The DNA of the CDR3 is TGTGCCAGTAGTATCGGACTAGCGGATCAAGAGACCCAGTACTTC. Its translation: CASSIGLADQETQYF.

The chain carries TRBV9 and TRBJ1-2, with D hard to call. The CDR3 is 14 residues long. In germline, CDR1 is SGDLS, CDR2 YYNGEE. V was shortened by 0 bases and J by 4 bases, with 10 bases between the two germline ends. The CDR3 sequence: CASSVASGGYGYTF. In DNA form, the CDR3 reads TGTGCCAGCAGCGTAGCGAGTGGAGGCTATGGCTACACCTTC. Full variable domain (outside the CDR3, taken from reference TRBV9 and TRBJ1-2): DSGVTQTPKHLITATGQRVTLRCSPRSGDLSVYWYQQSLDQGLQFLIQYYNGEERAKGNILERFSAQQFPDLHSELNLSSLELGDSALYFCASSVASGGYGYTFGSGTRLTVV.

This chain connects TRBV5-6 to TRBJ1-4, with a possible D match to TRBD1 (5 bases). V was trimmed by 0 bases and J by 2 bases, leaving 5 bases between them. Germline CDR1 and CDR2: SGHDT and YYEEEE. The length of the CDR3 is 14 residues. CDR3 sequence reads: CASSLAGTNEKLFF. DNA for the CDR3: TGTGCCAGCAGCTTGGCAGGGACTAATGAAAAACTGTTTTTT.

The rearrangement links TRBV19 to TRBJ1-1; TRBD1 aligns across 7 bases. Germline V gene lookup returns CDR1 LNHDA and CDR2 SQIVND (reference sequence). The CDR3 has 13 residues. The junction had 4 bases not matched to a gene; V was cut back by 5 bases and J by 4 bases. The CDR3 is CASSVTGVTEAFF. CDR3 bases: TGTGCCAGTAGTGTAACAGGGGTCACTGAAGCTTTCTTT.

The chain employs TRBV27 and TRBJ2-1, with TRBD2 matching over 7 bases. Germline trimming cut 7 bases from V and 7 bases from J; bases unmatched to any gene: 7. Germline CDR1 is MNHEY and CDR2 is SMNVEV (reference sequence). This CDR3 spans 13 amino acids. DNA of the CDR3: TGTGCCAGCACCCCCAGCGGGGTAAATGAGCAGTTCTTC. Its translation is CASTPSGVNEQFF.

Only a few counts were recorded for this clone. The V gene is TRBV5-4, the J gene TRBJ1-2; TRBD1 might be the D (5 bases). With 4 bases removed from V and 2 bases from J, the gap between germline ends came to 15 bases. The CDR3 sequence is 15 residues long. Germline CDR1 is SGHNT and CDR2 is YYREEE (reference sequence). In DNA, the CDR3 is TGTGCCAGCAGCGCCGGGACTCTCGTGAACTATGGCTACACCTTC. Protein product: CASSAGTLVNYGYTF.

This clone turned up a few times. The genes are TRBV5-6 and TRBJ1-2, with 7 positions matching TRBD1. The CDR3 runs 14 residues. J lost 2 bases, V lost 5 bases, and 6 bases had no gene match. Germline V gives CDR1 SGHDT, CDR2 YYEEEE. The CDR3 sequence: CASSRPTGNYGYTF. CDR3 DNA sequence: TGTGCCAGCAGTCGCCCGACAGGGAACTATGGCTACACCTTC.

The chain uses TRBV5-4 and TRBJ2-4, with D possibly TRBD2 on 8 matching bases. CDR1 and CDR2 (germline): SGHNT, YYREEE (reference sequence). Trimming stripped 3 bases from V and 9 bases from J, with 19 bases between. The CDR3 is 15 residues long. For the CDR3, the DNA is TGTGCCAGCAGCTGGGCGGGGGGACGACAGGGCATTCAGTACTTC. Translation gives CASSWAGGRQGIQYF.

The CDR3 sequence: CASSLAFREGELFF. DNA of the CDR3: TGTGCCAGCAGCTTAGCTTTCAGGGAAGGGGAGCTGTTTTTT. The chain has TRBV5-4 and TRBJ2-2, with D possibly matching TRBD1 (5 bases). V lost 2 bases, J lost 8 bases, and 13 bases lay in between. CDR3 length: 14 residues. The germline gives CDR1 SGHNT, CDR2 YYREEE (reference sequence).

V usage is TRBV16 and J usage is TRBJ2-7; D may be TRBD1 (6 bases). With 7 bases removed from V and 1 base from J, the gap between germline ends came to 14 bases. The CDR3 contains 14 residues. CDR1 and CDR2 (germline): KGHSY, FQNENV. The CDR3 DNA reads as TGTGCCAGCATGCCGGGTCAGGGGTCCTACGAGCAGTACTTC. This gives the protein CASMPGQGSYEQYF.

The rearrangement uses TRBV5-4 and TRBJ1-2; 10 bases match TRBD1. Germline CDR1 SGHNT, CDR2 YYREEE (reference sequence). The V segment lost 0 bases and the J segment 6 bases; nucleotides outside the gene matches: 11. The CDR3 totals 17 residues. CDR3 nucleotides: TGTGCCAGCAGCTTGGGGGTGGGGGACAGGGGTGATCATGGCTACACCTTC. Its translation: CASSLGVGDRGDHGYTF.

The chain links TRBV2 to TRBJ2-7, with TRBD2 identical over 15 bases. V was pared by 2 bases and J by 2 bases, with 7 bases of the junction left unmatched. In germline, CDR1 is SNHLY, CDR2 FYNNEI. The CDR3 contains 18 residues. CDR3 DNA sequence: TGTGCCAGCAGTGAAAATGGACTAGCGGGGGGGCAAACCTACGAGCAGTACTTC. Protein sequence: CASSENGLAGGQTYEQYF. Full variable domain (outside the CDR3, taken from reference TRBV2 and TRBJ2-7): EPEVTQTPSHQVTQMGQEVILRCVPISNHLYFYWYRQILGQKVEFLVSFYNNEISEKSEIFDDQFSVERPDGSNFTLKIRSTKLEDSAMYFCASSENGLAGGQTYEQYFGPGTRLTVT.